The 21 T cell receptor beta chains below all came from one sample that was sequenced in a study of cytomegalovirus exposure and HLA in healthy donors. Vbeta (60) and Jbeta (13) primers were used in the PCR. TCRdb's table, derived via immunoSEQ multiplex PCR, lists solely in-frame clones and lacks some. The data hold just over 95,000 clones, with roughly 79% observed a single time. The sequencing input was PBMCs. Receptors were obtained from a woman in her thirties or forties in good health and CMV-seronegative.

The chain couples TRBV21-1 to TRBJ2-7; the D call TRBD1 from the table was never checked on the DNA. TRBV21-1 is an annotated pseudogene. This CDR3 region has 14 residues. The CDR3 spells CANTPWQGIYEQYF. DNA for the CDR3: TGTGCCAACACCCCATGGCAGGGGATCTACGAGCAGTACTTC.

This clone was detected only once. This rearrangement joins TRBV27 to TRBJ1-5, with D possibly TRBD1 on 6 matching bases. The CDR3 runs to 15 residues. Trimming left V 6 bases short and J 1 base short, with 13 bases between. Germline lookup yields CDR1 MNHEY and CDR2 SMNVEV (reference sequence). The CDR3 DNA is TGTGCCAGCAGGCCCAGGACAGAGAGCAATCAGCCCCAGCATTTT. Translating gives CASRPRTESNQPQHF.

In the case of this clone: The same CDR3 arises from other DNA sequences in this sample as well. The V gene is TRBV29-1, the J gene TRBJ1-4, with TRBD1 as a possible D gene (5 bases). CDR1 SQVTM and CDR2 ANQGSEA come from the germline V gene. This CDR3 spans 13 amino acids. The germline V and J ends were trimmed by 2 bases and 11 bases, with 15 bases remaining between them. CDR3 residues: CSVEIKTGGKLFF. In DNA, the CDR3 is TGCAGCGTTGAAATAAAAACTGGGGGGAAACTGTTTTTT.

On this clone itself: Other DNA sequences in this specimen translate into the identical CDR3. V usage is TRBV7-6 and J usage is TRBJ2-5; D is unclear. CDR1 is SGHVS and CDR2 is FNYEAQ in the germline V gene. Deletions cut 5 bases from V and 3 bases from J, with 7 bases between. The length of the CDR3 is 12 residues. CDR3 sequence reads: CASSHQEETQYF. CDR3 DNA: TGTGCCAGCAGCCATCAGGAAGAGACCCAGTACTTC.

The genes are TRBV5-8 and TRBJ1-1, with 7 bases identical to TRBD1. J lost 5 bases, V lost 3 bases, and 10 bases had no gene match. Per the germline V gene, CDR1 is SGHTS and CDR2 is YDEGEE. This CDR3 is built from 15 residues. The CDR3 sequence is CASSYEGARGTEAFF. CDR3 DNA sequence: TGTGCCAGCAGCTATGAGGGGGCACGAGGTACTGAAGCTTTCTTT. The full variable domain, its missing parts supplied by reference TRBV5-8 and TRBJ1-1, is EAGVTQSPTHLIKTRGQQATLRCSPISGHTSVYWYQQALGLGLQFLLWYDEGEERNRGNFPPRFSGRQFPNYSSELNVNALELEDSALYLCASSYEGARGTEAFFGQGTRLTVV.

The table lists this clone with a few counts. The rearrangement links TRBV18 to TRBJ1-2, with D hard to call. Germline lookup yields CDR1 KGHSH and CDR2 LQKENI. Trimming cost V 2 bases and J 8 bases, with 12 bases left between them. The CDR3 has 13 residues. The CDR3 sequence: CASSPSDTRGYTF. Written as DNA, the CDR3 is TGTGCCAGCTCACCATCCGACACCCGGGGCTACACCTTC.

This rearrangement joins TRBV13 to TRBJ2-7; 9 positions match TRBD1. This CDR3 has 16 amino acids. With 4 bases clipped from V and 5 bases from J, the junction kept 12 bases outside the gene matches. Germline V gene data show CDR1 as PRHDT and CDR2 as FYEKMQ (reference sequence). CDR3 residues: CASSSRSGTGLHEQYF. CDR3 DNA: TGTGCCAGCAGCTCTCGTTCCGGGACAGGGTTGCACGAGCAGTACTTC. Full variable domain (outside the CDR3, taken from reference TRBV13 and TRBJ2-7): AAGVIQSPRHLIKEKRETATLKCYPIPRHDTVYWYQQGPGQDPQFLISFYEKMQSDKGSIPDRFSAQQFSDYHSELNMSSLELGDSALYFCASSSRSGTGLHEQYFGPGTRLTVT.

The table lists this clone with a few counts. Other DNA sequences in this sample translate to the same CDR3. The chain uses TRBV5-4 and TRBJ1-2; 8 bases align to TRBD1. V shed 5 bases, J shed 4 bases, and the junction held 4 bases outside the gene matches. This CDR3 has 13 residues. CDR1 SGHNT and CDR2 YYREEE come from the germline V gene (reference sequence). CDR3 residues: CASSYDRGYGYTF. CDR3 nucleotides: TGTGCCAGCAGTTATGACAGGGGCTATGGCTACACCTTC.

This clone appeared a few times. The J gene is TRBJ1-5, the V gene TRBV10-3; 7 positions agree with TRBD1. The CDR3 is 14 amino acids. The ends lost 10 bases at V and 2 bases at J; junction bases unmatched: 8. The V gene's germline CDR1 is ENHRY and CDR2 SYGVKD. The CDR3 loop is CASRTGAGNQPQHF. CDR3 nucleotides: TGTGCCAGCCGTACAGGGGCAGGCAATCAGCCCCAGCATTTT.

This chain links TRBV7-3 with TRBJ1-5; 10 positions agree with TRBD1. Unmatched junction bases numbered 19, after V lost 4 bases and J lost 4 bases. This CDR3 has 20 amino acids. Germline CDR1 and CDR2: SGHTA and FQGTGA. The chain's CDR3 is CASSYRDRGPDFTLNQPQHF. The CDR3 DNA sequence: TGTGCCAGCAGCTACCGGGACAGGGGACCCGACTTTACTTTAAATCAGCCCCAGCATTTT.

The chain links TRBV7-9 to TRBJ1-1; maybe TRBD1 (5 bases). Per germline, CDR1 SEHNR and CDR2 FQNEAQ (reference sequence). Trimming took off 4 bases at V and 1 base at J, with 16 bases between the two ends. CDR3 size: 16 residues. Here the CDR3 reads CASSSKGQSRNTEAFF. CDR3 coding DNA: TGTGCCAGCAGCTCTAAGGGGCAGTCGAGGAACACTGAAGCTTTCTTT.

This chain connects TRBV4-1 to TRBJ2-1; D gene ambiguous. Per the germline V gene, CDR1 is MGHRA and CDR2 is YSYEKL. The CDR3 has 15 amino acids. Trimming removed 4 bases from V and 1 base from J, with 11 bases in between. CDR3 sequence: CASSPLGGSYNEQFF. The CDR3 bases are TGCGCCAGCAGCCCCCTAGGCGGTTCCTACAATGAGCAGTTCTTC.

The CDR3 region is CASSPVTRTGGYTF. CDR3 DNA: TGTGCCAGCAGCCCGGTCACTCGAACAGGGGGCTACACCTTC. The chain joins TRBV5-6 to TRBJ1-2; weak D call: TRBD1 (6 bases). The CDR3 sequence is 14 residues long. V lost 4 bases and J lost 8, with 18 bases in between. Germline V gives CDR1 SGHDT, CDR2 YYEEEE.

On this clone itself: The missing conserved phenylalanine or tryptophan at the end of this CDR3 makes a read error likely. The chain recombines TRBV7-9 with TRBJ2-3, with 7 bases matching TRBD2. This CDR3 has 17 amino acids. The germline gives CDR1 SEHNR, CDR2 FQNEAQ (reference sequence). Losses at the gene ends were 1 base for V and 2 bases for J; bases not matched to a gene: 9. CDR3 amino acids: CASSLGLGGGITDTQYV. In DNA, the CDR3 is TGTGCCAGCAGCTTAGGGTTAGGCGGGGGTATCACAGATACGCAGTATGTT.

The CDR3: CASSLVSSGGSDTQYF. CDR3 sequence (DNA): TGCGCCAGCAGCTTGGTGTCTAGCGGGGGGTCAGATACGCAGTATTTT. The chain uses TRBV5-1 and TRBJ2-3; 11 bases agree with TRBD2. Germline CDR1 SGHRS, CDR2 YFSETQ. The CDR3 covers 16 residues. The ends lost 0 bases at V and 4 bases at J; junction bases unmatched: 4.

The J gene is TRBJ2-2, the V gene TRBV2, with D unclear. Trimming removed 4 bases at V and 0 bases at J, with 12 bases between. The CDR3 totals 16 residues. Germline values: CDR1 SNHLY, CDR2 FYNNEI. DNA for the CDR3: TGTGCCAGCAGTGCCTTACGGCAGGCGAACACCGGGGAGCTGTTTTTT. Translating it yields CASSALRQANTGELFF.

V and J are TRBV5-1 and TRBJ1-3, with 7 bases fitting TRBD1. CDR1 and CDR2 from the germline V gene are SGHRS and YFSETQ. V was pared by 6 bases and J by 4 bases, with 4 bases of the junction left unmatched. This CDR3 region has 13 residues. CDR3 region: CASKRGPGNTIYF. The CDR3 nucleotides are TGCGCCAGCAAAAGGGGGCCCGGAAACACCATATATTTT.

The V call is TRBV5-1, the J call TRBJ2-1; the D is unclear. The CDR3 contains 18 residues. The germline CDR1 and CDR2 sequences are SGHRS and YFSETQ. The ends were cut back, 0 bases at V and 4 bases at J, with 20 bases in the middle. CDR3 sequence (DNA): TGCGCCAGCAGCTTGGCAGGCTCCGACGGATCAGGTTACAATGAGCAGTTCTTC. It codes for CASSLAGSDGSGYNEQFF. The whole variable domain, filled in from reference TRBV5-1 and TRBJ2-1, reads KAGVTQTPRYLIKTRGQQVTLSCSPISGHRSVSWYQQTPGQGLQFLFEYFSETQRNKGNFPGRFSGRQFSNSRSEMNVSTLELGDSALYLCASSLAGSDGSGYNEQFFGPGTRLTVL.

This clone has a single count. CDR3 residues: CASRYNSYEQYF. DNA for the CDR3: TGTGCCAGCAGATATAATTCCTACGAGCAGTACTTC. V usage is TRBV7-9 and J usage is TRBJ2-7; D unclear. There are 12 residues in the CDR3. Looked up from germline, CDR1 is SEHNR and CDR2 is FQNEAQ (reference sequence). With 6 bases removed from V and 1 base from J, the gap between germline ends came to 7 bases.

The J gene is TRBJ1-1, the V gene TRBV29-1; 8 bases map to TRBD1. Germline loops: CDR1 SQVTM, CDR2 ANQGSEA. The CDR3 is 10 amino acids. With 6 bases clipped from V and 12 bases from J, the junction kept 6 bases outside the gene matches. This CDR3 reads CSVGTGRTFF. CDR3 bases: TGCAGCGTGGGGACAGGTCGAACTTTCTTT. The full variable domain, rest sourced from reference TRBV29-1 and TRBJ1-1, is SAVISQKPSRDICQRGTSLTIQCQVDSQVTMMFWYRQQPGQSLTLIATANQGSEATYESGFVIDKFPISRPNLTFSTLTVSNMSPEDSSIYLCSVGTGRTFFGQGTRLTVV.

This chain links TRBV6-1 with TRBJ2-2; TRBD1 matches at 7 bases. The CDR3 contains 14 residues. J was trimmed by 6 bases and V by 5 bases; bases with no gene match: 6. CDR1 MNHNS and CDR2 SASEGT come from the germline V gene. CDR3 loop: CASSSDRLAGELFF. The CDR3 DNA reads TGTGCCAGCAGTTCGGACAGGCTGGCCGGGGAGCTGTTTTTT.